This entry lists 30 T cell receptor beta chains sequenced from one sample in a study of T cells after yellow fever vaccination. Each CDR3 protein gets one entry after TCRdb re-called the 5' RACE reads with MiXCR. The sample holds some 300,000 distinct CDR3 sequences, about 10% seen once. Sequences were derived from CD4+ T cells sorted from PBMCs, sampled 5 days after the yellow fever booster vaccination. These receptors were collected from a man between 18 and 29 years old who received the YFV17D yellow fever vaccine.

The sample holds a few counts of this clonotype. The chain links TRBV6-6 to TRBJ2-3; no firm D call. This CDR3 contains 16 residues. V was clipped by 6 bases and J by 0 bases, with 16 bases between them. Looked up from germline, CDR1 is MNHNY and CDR2 is SVGAGI (reference sequence). CDR3 in amino acids: CASRRTATASTDTQYF. Written as DNA, the CDR3 is TGTGCCAGCAGGAGAACGGCGACCGCTAGCACAGATACGCAGTATTTT.

This clonotype was seen ten or more times. The gene calls are TRBV7-9 and TRBJ1-6; no clear D gene. This CDR3 is built from 12 residues. V lost 4 bases and J lost 7, with 5 bases in between. CDR1 and CDR2 from the germline V gene are SEHNR and FQNEAQ (reference sequence). DNA of the CDR3: TGTGCCAGCAGCTCAGGAAATTCACCCCTCCACTTT. Protein: CASSSGNSPLHF.

This clonotype was seen a few times. This chain links TRBV7-2 with TRBJ1-2; no reliable D call. Germline CDR1 is SGHTA and CDR2 is FQGNSA. V was trimmed by 5 bases and J by 4 bases, leaving 11 bases between them. This CDR3 contains 13 residues. Here the CDR3 DNA reads TGTGCCAGCAGCCCTAACTCAGTCTATGGCTACACCTTC. Residues: CASSPNSVYGYTF.

J is TRBJ2-5 and V is TRBV7-2, with 9 bases that match TRBD2. The CDR3 is made up of 16 amino acids. Germline V gene sequence: CDR1 SGHTA, CDR2 FQGNSA. Trimming took 1 base from V and 7 from J; bases not matched to a gene: 10. CDR3 nucleotide sequence: TGTGCCAGCAGCTTAGTGGCGGGGGGGCTAGGAGGGACCCAGTACTTC. It specifies CASSLVAGGLGGTQYF.

The chain links TRBV11-3 to TRBJ2-3; D gene unclear. The CDR3 extends over 14 amino acids. Deletions cut 1 base from V and 2 bases from J, with 7 bases between. Germline V gene lookup returns CDR1 SGHNT and CDR2 YENEEA. The CDR3 nucleotides read TGTGCCAGCAGCTTAGGCAGGCACACAGATACGCAGTATTTT. This gives the protein CASSLGRHTDTQYF.

This clonotype was counted a few times. The rearrangement links TRBV6-2 or TRBV6-3 to TRBJ2-1, with D possibly TRBD2 on 6 matching bases. Germline V gene sequence: CDR1 MNHEY, CDR2 SVGEGT. The CDR3 is 12 amino acids. V was cut by 10 bases and J by 4 bases, with 11 bases left in between. CDR3 loop: CATGDFYNEQFF. Here the CDR3 DNA reads TGTGCCACCGGGGACTTTTACAATGAGCAGTTCTTC.

This clonotype came up many times. This chain uses TRBV9 with TRBJ2-1; either TRBD1 or TRBD2 may supply D (5 bases each). This CDR3 contains 17 residues. The V end lost 2 bases, the J end lost 0 bases, and 15 bases lay between the germline ends. CDR1 and CDR2 (germline): SGDLS, YYNGEE. The CDR3 region is CASSVRPGPLSYNEQFF. CDR3 nucleotides: TGTGCCAGCAGCGTCCGACCGGGACCCCTCTCCTACAATGAGCAGTTCTTC.

This rearrangement joins TRBV27 to TRBJ1-6; unclear D gene. The CDR3 totals 13 residues. CDR1 and CDR2 from the germline V gene are MNHEY and SMNVEV (reference sequence). Trimming removed 1 base at V and 6 bases at J, with 4 bases between. The CDR3 DNA is TGTGCCAGCAGTTTATTCAGTAATTCACCCCTCCACTTT. It yields the protein CASSLFSNSPLHF.

This chain uses TRBV10-3 with TRBJ2-3; weak D call: TRBD1 (5 bases). Germline CDR1 is ENHRY and CDR2 is SYGVKD. The CDR3 spans 13 residues. Between the trimmed V and J ends, which lost 8 bases and 1 base, there was a span of 10 bases. The DNA for the CDR3 is TGTGCCATCGGCGACAGCCGCACAGATACGCAGTATTTT. It specifies CAIGDSRTDTQYF.

CDR3 in amino acids: CASSLDRSYGYTF. The DNA for the CDR3 is TGTGCCAGCAGTTTGGATCGAAGCTATGGCTACACCTTC. This rearrangement joins TRBV12-3 or TRBV12-4 to TRBJ1-2; D uncertain. This CDR3 is built from 13 residues. V was pared by 3 bases and J by 4 bases, with 9 bases between.

This clonotype was picked up a small number of times. The chain employs TRBV20-1 and TRBJ2-5, with D perhaps matching TRBD2 (6 bases). Trimming took off 5 bases at V and 5 bases at J, with 18 bases between the two ends. This CDR3 region has 14 residues. CDR1 is DFQATT and CDR2 is SNEGSKA in the germline V gene (reference sequence). The CDR3 DNA sequence: TGCAGTGCTTGCGGGACTCGGACCCAGGAGACCCAGTACTTC. Translating gives CSACGTRTQETQYF.

There are many counts of this clonotype. The CDR3 DNA is TGCAGTGCTAGCGGCAGATGGAACACTGAAGCTTTCTTT. Its protein product is CSASGRWNTEAFF. The chain couples TRBV20-1 to TRBJ1-1, with D unclear. Looked up from germline, CDR1 is DFQATT and CDR2 is SNEGSKA (reference sequence). V shed 3 bases and J shed 1 base, with 9 bases lying between them. The CDR3 has 13 amino acids.

The chain carries TRBV12-3 or TRBV12-4 and TRBJ2-2, with D possibly TRBD1 on 6 matching bases. The V and J ends lost 8 bases and 4 bases respectively, with 17 bases between them. CDR3 length: 15 amino acids. The DNA for the CDR3 is TGTGCCAGCTTGGGTCACAGGGCTGCCACCGGGGAGCTGTTTTTT. Encoded protein: CASLGHRAATGELFF.

This clonotype was observed many times. The chain is built from TRBV20-1 and TRBJ2-7, with 11 positions matching TRBD2. In germline, CDR1 is DFQATT, CDR2 SNEGSKA (reference sequence). This CDR3 is 14 amino acids long. J gave up 0 bases and V 6 bases, and 4 bases lay outside the gene matches. The CDR3 nucleotides are TGCAGTGCAAAAACTAGCGGGAGCTCCTACGAGCAGTACGTC. It specifies CSAKTSGSSYEQYV.

The chain couples TRBV12-3 or TRBV12-4 to TRBJ1-5; D not resolved. The CDR3 is 15 amino acids. The V and J ends lost 3 bases and 4 bases respectively, with 13 bases between them. The CDR3 DNA reads TGTGCCAGCAGTTTTTGGGTGCGAGGGAATCAGCCCCAGCATTTT. It is translated as CASSFWVRGNQPQHF.

This clonotype was found a few times. V and J are TRBV19 and TRBJ2-7; D gene uncertain. Between the trimmed V and J ends, which lost 8 bases and 0 bases, there was a span of 11 bases. Germline lookup yields CDR1 LNHDA and CDR2 SQIVND (reference sequence). The CDR3 totals 13 residues. The CDR3 loop is CASGSLDSYEQYF. Here the CDR3 DNA reads TGTGCCAGTGGCTCGCTAGACTCCTACGAGCAGTACTTC. Combining the CDR3 with reference TRBV19 and TRBJ2-7 gives the whole variable domain DGGITQSPKYLFRKEGQNVTLSCEQNLNHDAMYWYRQDPGQGLRLIYYSQIVNDFQKGDIAEGYSVSREKKESFPLTVTSAQKNPTAFYLCASGSLDSYEQYFGPGTRLTVT.

This clonotype was found a few times. V and J are TRBV12-3 or TRBV12-4 and TRBJ1-2, with 9 bases matching TRBD1. The CDR3 runs to 14 residues. V gave up 6 bases and J gave up 7 bases; unmatched junction bases: 9. The DNA of the CDR3 is TGTGCCAGCAGGGAACCGGGACAGGGACCTGGCTACACCTTC. Its translation: CASREPGQGPGYTF.

This clonotype was recorded many times. The chain carries TRBV5-1 and TRBJ2-1, with D possibly matching TRBD2 (7 bases). CDR3 size: 15 residues. The V and J ends lost 1 base and 6 bases respectively, with 14 bases between them. Germline lookup yields CDR1 SGHRS and CDR2 YFSETQ. CDR3 sequence (DNA): TGCGCCAGCAGCTTGTCGGGGGGCCCTAGCAATGAGCAGTTCTTC. This codes for CASSLSGGPSNEQFF.

In its sample, this clonotype was seen a few times. This chain uses TRBV28 with TRBJ1-2; no reliable D call. Germline values: CDR1 MDHEN, CDR2 SYDVKM. Trimming removed 9 bases at V and 8 bases at J, with 22 bases between. The CDR3 contains 14 residues. The CDR3, as DNA: TGTGCCAGTACCCTCCCCTGGAGGCGCAGGGGCTACACCTTC. Protein product: CASTLPWRRRGYTF.

The CDR3 region is CASSIDGSSGANVLTF. CDR3 DNA: TGTGCCAGCAGCATCGACGGGAGCTCTGGGGCCAACGTCCTGACTTTC. J is TRBJ2-6 and V is TRBV2; TRBD2 is a possible D gene (6 bases). The V end lost 6 bases, the J end lost 0 bases, and 12 bases lay between the germline ends. CDR1 is SNHLY and CDR2 is FYNNEI in the germline V gene. CDR3 length: 16 amino acids.

This clonotype was counted at least ten times. This chain joins TRBV7-2 and TRBJ2-7; D gene ambiguous. V was cut by 5 bases and J by 0 bases, with 17 bases left in between. CDR1 and CDR2 (germline): SGHTA, FQGNSA. The CDR3 has 16 amino acids. The DNA of the CDR3 is TGTGCCAGCAGCAGACATCACGGGCGAAGCTCCTACGAGCAGTACTTC. Its translation is CASSRHHGRSSYEQYF. The full variable domain, with the rest looked up from reference TRBV7-2 and TRBJ2-7, is GAGVSQSPSNKVTEKGKDVELRCDPISGHTALYWYRQSLGQGLEFLIYFQGNSAPDKSGLPSDRFSAERTGGSVSTLTIQRTQQEDSAVYLCASSRHHGRSSYEQYFGPGTRLTVT.

This clonotype came up a few times. This chain joins TRBV5-6 and TRBJ2-5, with 8 bases lining up with TRBD1. CDR1 is SGHDT, CDR2 YYEEEE, per germline. V was clipped by 4 bases and J by 4 bases; unmatched bases: 3. The CDR3 runs 13 residues. The CDR3 protein is CASSPDRAETQYF. For the CDR3, the DNA is TGTGCCAGCAGCCCGGACAGGGCAGAGACCCAGTACTTC.

This clonotype has only a few counts. The chain carries TRBV12-5 and TRBJ1-6, with D possibly matching TRBD1 (5 bases). Germline lookup yields CDR1 LGHNT and CDR2 FRNRAP. CDR3 length equals 14 residues. The V end lost 1 base, the J end lost 10 bases, and 11 bases lay between the germline ends. The CDR3 region is CASGLGDLWSPLHF. In nucleotides, the CDR3 is TGTGCTAGTGGTTTGGGGGACCTCTGGTCACCCCTCCACTTT.

The J gene is TRBJ1-1, the V gene TRBV5-1; tentatively, D is TRBD1 (5 bases). Trimming took 6 bases from V and 4 from J, leaving 16 bases between them. The CDR3 is made up of 14 amino acids. CDR1 is SGHRS and CDR2 is YFSETQ in the germline V gene. This CDR3 is CASTQGTGSTEAFF. CDR3 coding DNA: TGCGCCAGCACTCAAGGGACGGGGAGCACTGAAGCTTTCTTT.

The chain employs TRBV9 and TRBJ1-3; D possibly corresponds to TRBD1 (5 bases). CDR1 is SGDLS and CDR2 is YYNGEE in the germline V gene. The length of the CDR3 is 17 residues. V lost 3 bases and J 2 bases, leaving 18 bases between the germline ends. CDR3 DNA: TGTGCCAGCAGCGCCGTCGGACATACCGGTGCTGGAAACACCATATATTTT. Translation: CASSAVGHTGAGNTIYF.

The chain has TRBV30 and TRBJ2-5, with D possibly being TRBD1 or TRBD2 (5 bases each). The germline V gene encodes CDR1 GTSNPN and CDR2 SVGIG (reference sequence). V lost 5 bases and J lost 4, with 23 bases in between. This CDR3 has 16 amino acids. Here the CDR3 reads CAWGSPGSLRGETQYF. The CDR3 bases are TGTGCCTGGGGATCACCAGGGAGTTTGAGGGGAGAGACCCAGTACTTC.

The chain employs TRBV5-1 and TRBJ2-5, with D hard to call. Between the trimmed V and J ends, which lost 0 bases and 2 bases, there was a span of 11 bases. From germline, CDR1 is SGHRS and CDR2 YFSETQ. The CDR3 runs to 15 residues. In nucleotides, the CDR3 is TGCGCCAGCAGCTTGGCCCAGCCTACACAAGAGACCCAGTACTTC. It is translated as CASSLAQPTQETQYF.

This clonotype turned up a few times. The chain couples TRBV11-2 to TRBJ2-2; possibly TRBD2 for D (6 bases). CDR1 and CDR2 from the germline V gene are SGHAT and FQNNGV. Trimming stripped 3 bases from V and 4 bases from J, with 15 bases between. This CDR3 is built from 16 residues. DNA for the CDR3: TGTGCCAGCAGCTTCTCAGCGATCGGGGGCACCGGGGAGCTGTTTTTT. The encoded protein is CASSFSAIGGTGELFF.

This clonotype was seen only a few times. V gene TRBV29-1 combines with J gene TRBJ2-1; 9 nucleotides agree with TRBD2. Germline V gene sequence: CDR1 SQVTM, CDR2 ANQGSEA. This CDR3 spans 13 amino acids. The trim removed 0 bases at V and 15 bases at J, leaving 9 bases unmatched. Here the CDR3 reads CSVEDWRGGLWFF. The CDR3 DNA reads TGCAGCGTTGAAGATTGGCGGGGGGGTTTGTGGTTCTTC.

There are a few counts of this clonotype. This chain uses TRBV29-1 with TRBJ1-1, with no clear D. This CDR3 is 11 amino acids long. Trimming took 4 bases from V and 10 from J, leaving 13 bases between them. The germline V gene encodes CDR1 SQVTM and CDR2 ANQGSEA. For the CDR3, the DNA is TGCAGCGTTGTCACGGCCCCGGGAGCTTTCTTT. Its translation is CSVVTAPGAFF.